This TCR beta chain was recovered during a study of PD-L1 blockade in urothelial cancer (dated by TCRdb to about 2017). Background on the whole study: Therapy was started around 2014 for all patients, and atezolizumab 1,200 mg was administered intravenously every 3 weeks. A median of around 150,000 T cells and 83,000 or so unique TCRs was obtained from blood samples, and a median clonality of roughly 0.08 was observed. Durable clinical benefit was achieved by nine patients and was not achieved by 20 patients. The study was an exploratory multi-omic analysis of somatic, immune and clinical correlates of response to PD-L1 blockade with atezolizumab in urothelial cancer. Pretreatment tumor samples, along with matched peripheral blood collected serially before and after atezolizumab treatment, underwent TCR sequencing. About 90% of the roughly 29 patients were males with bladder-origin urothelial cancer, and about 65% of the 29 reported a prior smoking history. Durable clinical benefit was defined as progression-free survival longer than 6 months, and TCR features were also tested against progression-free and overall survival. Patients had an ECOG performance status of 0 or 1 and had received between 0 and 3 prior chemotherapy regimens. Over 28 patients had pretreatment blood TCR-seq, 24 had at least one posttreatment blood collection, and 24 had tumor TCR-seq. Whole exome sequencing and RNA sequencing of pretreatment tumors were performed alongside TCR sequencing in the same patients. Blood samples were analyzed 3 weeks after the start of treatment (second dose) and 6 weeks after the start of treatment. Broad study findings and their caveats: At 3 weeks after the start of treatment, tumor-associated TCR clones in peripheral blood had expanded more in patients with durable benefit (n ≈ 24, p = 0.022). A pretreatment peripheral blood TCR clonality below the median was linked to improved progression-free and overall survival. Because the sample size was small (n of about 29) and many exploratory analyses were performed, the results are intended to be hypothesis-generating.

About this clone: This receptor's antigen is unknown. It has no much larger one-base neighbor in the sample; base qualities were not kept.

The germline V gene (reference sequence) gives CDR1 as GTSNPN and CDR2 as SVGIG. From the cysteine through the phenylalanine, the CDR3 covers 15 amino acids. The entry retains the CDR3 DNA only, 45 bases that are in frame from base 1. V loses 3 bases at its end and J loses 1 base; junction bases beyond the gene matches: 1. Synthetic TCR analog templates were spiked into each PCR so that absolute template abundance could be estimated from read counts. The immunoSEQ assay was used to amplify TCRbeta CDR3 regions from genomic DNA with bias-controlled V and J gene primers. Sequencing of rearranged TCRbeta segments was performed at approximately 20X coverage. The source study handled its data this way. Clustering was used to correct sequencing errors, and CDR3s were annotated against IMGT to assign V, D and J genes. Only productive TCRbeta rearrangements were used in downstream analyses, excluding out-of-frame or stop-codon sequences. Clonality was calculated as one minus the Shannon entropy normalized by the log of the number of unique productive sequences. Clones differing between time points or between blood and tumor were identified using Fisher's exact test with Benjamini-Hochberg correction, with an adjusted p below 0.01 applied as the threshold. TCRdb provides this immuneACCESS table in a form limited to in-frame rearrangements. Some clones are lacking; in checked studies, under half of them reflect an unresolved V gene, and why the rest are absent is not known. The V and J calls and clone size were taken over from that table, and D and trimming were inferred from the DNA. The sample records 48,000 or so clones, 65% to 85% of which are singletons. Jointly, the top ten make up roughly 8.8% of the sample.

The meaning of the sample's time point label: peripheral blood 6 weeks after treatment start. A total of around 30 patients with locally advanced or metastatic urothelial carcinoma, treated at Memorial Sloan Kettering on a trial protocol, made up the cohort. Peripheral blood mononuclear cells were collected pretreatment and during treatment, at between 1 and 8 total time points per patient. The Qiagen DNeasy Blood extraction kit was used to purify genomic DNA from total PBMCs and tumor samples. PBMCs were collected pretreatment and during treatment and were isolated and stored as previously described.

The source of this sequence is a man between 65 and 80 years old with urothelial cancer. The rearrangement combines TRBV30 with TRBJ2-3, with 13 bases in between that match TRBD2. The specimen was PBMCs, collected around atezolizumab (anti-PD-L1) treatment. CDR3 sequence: CAWRGLAGRTDTQYF. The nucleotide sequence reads TGTGCCTGGAGGGGACTAGCGGGACGCACAGATACGCAGTATTTT.